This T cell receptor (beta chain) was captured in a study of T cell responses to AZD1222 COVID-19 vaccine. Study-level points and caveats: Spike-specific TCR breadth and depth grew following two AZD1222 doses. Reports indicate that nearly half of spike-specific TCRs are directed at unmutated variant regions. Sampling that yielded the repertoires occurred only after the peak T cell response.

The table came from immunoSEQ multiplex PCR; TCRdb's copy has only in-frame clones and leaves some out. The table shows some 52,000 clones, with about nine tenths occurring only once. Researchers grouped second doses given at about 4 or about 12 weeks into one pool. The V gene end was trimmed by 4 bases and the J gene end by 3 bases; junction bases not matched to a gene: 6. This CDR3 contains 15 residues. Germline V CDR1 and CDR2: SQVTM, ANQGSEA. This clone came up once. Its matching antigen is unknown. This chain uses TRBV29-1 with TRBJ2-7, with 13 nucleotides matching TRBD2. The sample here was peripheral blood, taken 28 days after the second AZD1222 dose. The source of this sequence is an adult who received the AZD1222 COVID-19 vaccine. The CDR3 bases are TGCAGCGTTGGCCGTCGGACTAGCGGGAGCTACGAGCAGTACTTC. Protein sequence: CSVGRRTSGSYEQYF.